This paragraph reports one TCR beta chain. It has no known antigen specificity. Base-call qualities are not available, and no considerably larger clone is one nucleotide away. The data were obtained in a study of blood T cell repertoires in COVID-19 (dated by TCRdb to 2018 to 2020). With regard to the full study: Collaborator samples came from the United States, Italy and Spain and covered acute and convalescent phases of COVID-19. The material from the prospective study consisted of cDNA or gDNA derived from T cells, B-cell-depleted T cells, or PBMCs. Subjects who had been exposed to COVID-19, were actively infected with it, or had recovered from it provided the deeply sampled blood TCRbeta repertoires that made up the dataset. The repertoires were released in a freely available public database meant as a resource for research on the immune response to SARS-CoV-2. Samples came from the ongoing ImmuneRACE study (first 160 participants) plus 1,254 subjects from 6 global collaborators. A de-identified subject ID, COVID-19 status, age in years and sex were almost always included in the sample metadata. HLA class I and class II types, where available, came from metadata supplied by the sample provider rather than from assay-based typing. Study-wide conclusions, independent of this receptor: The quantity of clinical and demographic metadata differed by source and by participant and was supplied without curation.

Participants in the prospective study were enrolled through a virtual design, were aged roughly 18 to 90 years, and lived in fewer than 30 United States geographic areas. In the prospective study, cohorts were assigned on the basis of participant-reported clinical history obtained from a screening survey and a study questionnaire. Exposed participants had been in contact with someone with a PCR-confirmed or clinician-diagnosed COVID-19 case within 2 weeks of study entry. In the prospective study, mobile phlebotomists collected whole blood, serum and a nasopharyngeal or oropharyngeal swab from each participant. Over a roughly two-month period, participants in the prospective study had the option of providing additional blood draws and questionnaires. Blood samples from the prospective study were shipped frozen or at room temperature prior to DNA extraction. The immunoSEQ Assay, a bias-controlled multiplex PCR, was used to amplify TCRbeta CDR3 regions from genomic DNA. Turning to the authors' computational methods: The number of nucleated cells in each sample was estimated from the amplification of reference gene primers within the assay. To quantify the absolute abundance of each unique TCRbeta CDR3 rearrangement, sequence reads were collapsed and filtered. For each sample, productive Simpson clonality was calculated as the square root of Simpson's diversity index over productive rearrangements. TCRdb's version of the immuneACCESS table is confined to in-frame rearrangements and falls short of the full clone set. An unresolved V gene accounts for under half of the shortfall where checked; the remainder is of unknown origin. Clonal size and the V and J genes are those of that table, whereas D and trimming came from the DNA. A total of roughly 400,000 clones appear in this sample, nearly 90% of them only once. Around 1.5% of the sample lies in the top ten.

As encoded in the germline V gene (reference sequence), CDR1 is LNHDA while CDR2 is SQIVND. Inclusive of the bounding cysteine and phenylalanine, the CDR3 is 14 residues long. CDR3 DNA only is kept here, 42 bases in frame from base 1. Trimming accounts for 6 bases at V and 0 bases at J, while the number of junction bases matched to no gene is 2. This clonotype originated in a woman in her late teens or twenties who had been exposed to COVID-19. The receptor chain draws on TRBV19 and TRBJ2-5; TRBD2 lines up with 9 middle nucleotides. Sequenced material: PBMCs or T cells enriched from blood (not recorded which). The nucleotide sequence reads TGTGCCAGTAGGAGACTAGCGGACCAAGAGACCCAGTACTTC. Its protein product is CASRRLADQETQYF.